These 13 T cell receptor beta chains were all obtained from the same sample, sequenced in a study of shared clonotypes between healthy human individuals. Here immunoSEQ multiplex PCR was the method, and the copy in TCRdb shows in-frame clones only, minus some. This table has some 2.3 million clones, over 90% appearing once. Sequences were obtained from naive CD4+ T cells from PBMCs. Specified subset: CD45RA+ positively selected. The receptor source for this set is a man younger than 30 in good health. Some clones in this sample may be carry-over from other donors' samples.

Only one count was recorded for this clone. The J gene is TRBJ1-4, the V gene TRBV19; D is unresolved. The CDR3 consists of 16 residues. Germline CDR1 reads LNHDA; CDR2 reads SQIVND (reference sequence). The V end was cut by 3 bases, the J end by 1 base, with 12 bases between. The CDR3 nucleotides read TGTGCCAGTAGTATCGGATTTGGGAGAACTAATGAAAAACTGTTTTTT. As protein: CASSIGFGRTNEKLFF.

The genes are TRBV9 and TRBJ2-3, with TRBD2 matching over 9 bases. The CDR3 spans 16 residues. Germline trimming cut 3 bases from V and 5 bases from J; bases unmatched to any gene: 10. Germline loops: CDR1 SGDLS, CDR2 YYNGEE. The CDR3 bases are TGTGCCAGCAGCGCAGACGCGGGAGGGCCAAGAGATACGCAGTATTTT. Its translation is CASSADAGGPRDTQYF. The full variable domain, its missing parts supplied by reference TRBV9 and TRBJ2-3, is DSGVTQTPKHLITATGQRVTLRCSPRSGDLSVYWYQQSLDQGLQFLIQYYNGEERAKGNILERFSAQQFPDLHSELNLSSLELGDSALYFCASSADAGGPRDTQYFGPGTRLTVL.

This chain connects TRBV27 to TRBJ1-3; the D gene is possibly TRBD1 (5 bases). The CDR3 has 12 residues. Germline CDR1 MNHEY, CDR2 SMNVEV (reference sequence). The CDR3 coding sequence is TGTGCTACGGGGCTCGATAGAAACACCATATATTTT. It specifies CATGLDRNTIYF.

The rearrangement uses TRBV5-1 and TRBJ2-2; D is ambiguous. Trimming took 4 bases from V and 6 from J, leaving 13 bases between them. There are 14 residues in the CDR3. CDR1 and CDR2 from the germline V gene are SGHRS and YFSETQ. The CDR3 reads CASSITVGSGELFF. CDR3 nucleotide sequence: TGCGCCAGCAGCATAACCGTTGGTTCCGGGGAGCTGTTTTTT.

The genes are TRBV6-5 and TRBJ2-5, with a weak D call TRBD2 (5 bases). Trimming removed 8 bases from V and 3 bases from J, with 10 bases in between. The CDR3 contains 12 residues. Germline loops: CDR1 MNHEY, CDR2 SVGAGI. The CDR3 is CASSRRKETQYF. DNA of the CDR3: TGTGCCAGCTCCCGGAGGAAAGAGACCCAGTACTTC.

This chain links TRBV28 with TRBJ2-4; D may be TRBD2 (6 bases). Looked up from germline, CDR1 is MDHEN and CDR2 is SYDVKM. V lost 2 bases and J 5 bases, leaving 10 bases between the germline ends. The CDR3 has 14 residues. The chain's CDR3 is CASSLGGTENIQYF. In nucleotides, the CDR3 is TGTGCCAGCAGTTTAGGCGGGACGGAAAACATTCAGTACTTC. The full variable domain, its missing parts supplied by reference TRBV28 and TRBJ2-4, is DVKVTQSSRYLVKRTGEKVFLECVQDMDHENMFWYRQDPGLGLRLIYFSYDVKMKEKGDIPEGYSVSREKKERFSLILESASTNQTSMYLCASSLGGTENIQYFGAGTRLSVL.

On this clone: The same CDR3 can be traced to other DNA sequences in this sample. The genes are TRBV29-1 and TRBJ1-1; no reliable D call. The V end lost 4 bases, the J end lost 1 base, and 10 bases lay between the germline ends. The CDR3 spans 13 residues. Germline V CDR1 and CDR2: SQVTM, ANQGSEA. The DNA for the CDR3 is TGCAGCGTTGTAGGCAGCGGGAACACTGAAGCTTTCTTT. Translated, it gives CSVVGSGNTEAFF.

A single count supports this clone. The CDR3 sequence is CASSAGQGGSGNTIYF. CDR3 sequence (DNA): TGTGCCAGCAGTGCTGGACAGGGCGGCTCTGGAAACACCATATATTTT. V and J are TRBV6-1 and TRBJ1-3; 8 bases are a match to TRBD1. The J segment lost 0 bases and the V segment lost 4 bases, leaving 5 bases of the junction unmatched. The CDR3 length is 16 residues. In germline, CDR1 is MNHNS, CDR2 SASEGT.

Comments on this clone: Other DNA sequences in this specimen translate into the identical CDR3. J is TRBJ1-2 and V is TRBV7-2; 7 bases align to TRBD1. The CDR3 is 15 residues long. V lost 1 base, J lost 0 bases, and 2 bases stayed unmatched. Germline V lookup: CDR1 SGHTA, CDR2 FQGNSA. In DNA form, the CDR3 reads TGTGCCAGCAGCTTAGGTCAGGGGGCTAACTATGGCTACACCTTC. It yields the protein CASSLGQGANYGYTF.

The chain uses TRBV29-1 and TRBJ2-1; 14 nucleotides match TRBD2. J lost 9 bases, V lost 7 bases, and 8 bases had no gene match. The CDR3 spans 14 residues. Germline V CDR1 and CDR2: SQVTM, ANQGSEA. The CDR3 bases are TGCAGCGGCCAGGGACTAGCGGGAGCTGCTGAGCAGTTCTTC. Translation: CSGQGLAGAAEQFF.

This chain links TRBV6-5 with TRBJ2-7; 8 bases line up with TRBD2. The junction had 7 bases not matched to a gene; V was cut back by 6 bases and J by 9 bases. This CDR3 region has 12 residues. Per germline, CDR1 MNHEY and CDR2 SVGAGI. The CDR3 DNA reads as TGTGCCAGCAGCCTCCGGGGGGGCGCGCAGTACTTC. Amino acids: CASSLRGGAQYF.

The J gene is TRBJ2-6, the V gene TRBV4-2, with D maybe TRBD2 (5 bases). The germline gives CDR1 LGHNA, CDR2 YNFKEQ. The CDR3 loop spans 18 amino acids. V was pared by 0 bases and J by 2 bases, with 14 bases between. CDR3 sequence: CASSQDMIGGAGANVLTF. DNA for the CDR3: TGTGCCAGCAGCCAAGATATGATCGGAGGCGCTGGGGCCAACGTCCTGACTTTC.

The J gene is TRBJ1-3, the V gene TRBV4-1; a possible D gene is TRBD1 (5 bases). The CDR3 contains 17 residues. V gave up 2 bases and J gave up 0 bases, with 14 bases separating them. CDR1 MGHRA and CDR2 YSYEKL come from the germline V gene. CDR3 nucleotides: TGCGCCAGCAGCCAATTAGACCCTGGGACCTCTGGAAACACCATATATTTT. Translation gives CASSQLDPGTSGNTIYF.